Following are 3 T cell receptor beta chains from one sample sequenced in a study of T cells after yellow fever vaccination. TCRdb reprocessed the 5' RACE reads via MiXCR and lists one record per CDR3 protein. The table lists 350,000 to 450,000 distinct CDR3 sequences, 6% to 8% of them singletons. This specimen consisted of PBMCs, obtained 5 days after the yellow fever booster vaccination. The receptors stem from a man in his thirties or forties who received the YFV17D yellow fever vaccine.

V usage is TRBV2 and J usage is TRBJ2-3; 7 positions match TRBD1. V was clipped by 7 bases and J by 3 bases; unmatched bases: 7. Germline lookup yields CDR1 SNHLY and CDR2 FYNNEI. The CDR3 is 14 residues long. The CDR3 loop is CASNSQGRTDTQYF. The DNA of the CDR3 is TGTGCCAGCAATTCACAGGGGCGAACAGATACGCAGTATTTT.

Ten or more counts support this clonotype. This chain joins TRBV9 and TRBJ2-4; D is uncertain. The CDR3 has 16 residues. Trimming stripped 6 bases from V and 2 bases from J, with 18 bases between. Germline-derived CDR1 and CDR2 are SGDLS and YYNGEE. The CDR3 is CASNEGGDPTKNIQYF. In DNA form, the CDR3 reads TGTGCCAGCAACGAAGGTGGGGATCCGACCAAAAACATTCAGTACTTC. Drawing the rest from reference TRBV9 and TRBJ2-4, the complete variable domain is DSGVTQTPKHLITATGQRVTLRCSPRSGDLSVYWYQQSLDQGLQFLIQYYNGEERAKGNILERFSAQQFPDLHSELNLSSLELGDSALYFCASNEGGDPTKNIQYFGAGTRLSVL.

This clonotype was found a few times. The chain links TRBV20-1 to TRBJ1-4, with no clear D. Germline V gene lookup returns CDR1 DFQATT and CDR2 SNEGSKA (reference sequence). CDR3 size: 11 residues. V lost 6 bases to trimming and J lost 10 bases, with 12 bases between them. CDR3 in DNA: TGCAGTGCGAAGAAGGCGCGAAAACTGTTTTTT. Translated: CSAKKARKLFF.